This T cell receptor beta chain was found in a study of T cell responses to AZD1222 COVID-19 vaccine. Repertoires were generated with immunoSEQ multiplex PCR, while TCRdb's copy carries only in-frame clones and drops some. Here the sample spans more than 100,000 clones, about 88% being singletons. In germline, CDR1 is MNHEY, CDR2 SMNVEV (reference sequence). V was cut by 4 bases and J by 0 bases, with 4 bases left in between. The CDR3 is 13 amino acids. The receptor was derived from an adult in good health. The V and J genes are TRBV27 and TRBJ1-3, with D unclear. This material consisted of peripheral blood, taken on day 0 of AZD1222 vaccination. Written as DNA, the CDR3 is TGTGCCAGCAGTTCACTCTCTGGAAACACCATATATTTT. Its protein is CASSSLSGNTIYF.